This T cell receptor beta chain is from a study of lung T cells in sarcoidosis with Löfgren's syndrome. MiXCR, run by TCRdb on the reads, gives a single entry per CDR3 protein. The sample lists about 19,000 distinct CDR3 sequences; approximately 22% were seen once. The germline V gene encodes CDR1 LGHNA and CDR2 YNFKEQ. J gave up 5 bases and V 3 bases, and 5 bases lay outside the gene matches. The CDR3 runs to 14 residues. This clonotype was seen at least ten times. The V call is TRBV4-2, the J call TRBJ2-7; 9 nucleotides agree with TRBD2. The sample was CD4+ T cells from bronchoalveolar lavage. The sequence was collected from a human donor with sarcoidosis (Löfgren's syndrome or another form), or a control subject (not recorded which). The CDR3 DNA follows: TGTGCCAGCAGCCATGGACTAGCGAGGAACGAGCAGTACTTC. It is translated as CASSHGLARNEQYF.